This TCR beta chain was identified during a study of early T cells in non-severe SARS-CoV-2 infection. Whole-study context: Unpaired chains resulted from sequencing bulk RNA of unsorted whole blood. Study results and caveats: VDJdb matching, biased toward anti-spike CD8 responses, missed private and CD4 specificities.

The CDR3 covers 13 residues. The ends were cut back, 5 bases at V and 2 bases at J, with 9 bases in the middle. Germline V gene data show CDR1 as SGHVS and CDR2 as FNYEAQ. Individual cDNA molecules carried attached unique molecular identifiers. Via MiXCR, TCRdb re-called the 5' RACE reads, giving one row per CDR3 protein. Of 75,000 or so distinct CDR3 sequences in the sample, roughly 10% were seen once. On this clonotype: Its antigen is not known.

The sequenced sample consisted of whole blood. This receptor was taken from an adult who was a healthcare worker with PCR-confirmed SARS-CoV-2 infection or an uninfected control (not recorded which). This chain links TRBV7-6 with TRBJ1-1; D might be TRBD1 (5 bases). In DNA form, the CDR3 reads TGTGCCAGCAGCCTAGACAGTAACACTGAAGCTTTCTTT. This sequence encodes CASSLDSNTEAFF.